These 13 T cell receptor beta chains share one sample of origin, sequenced in a study of cytomegalovirus exposure and HLA in healthy donors. A multiplex PCR was run with 60 Vbeta primers and 13 Jbeta primers. Clones were read by immunoSEQ multiplex PCR, and TCRdb kept only the in-frame ones, dropping some. The sample's table shows around 71,000 clones. Sample: PBMCs. Receptors were obtained from a woman in her 30s in good health and CMV-seronegative.

The J gene is TRBJ2-1, the V gene TRBV29-1; the D is unclear. Trimming removed 1 base from V and 3 bases from J, with 10 bases in between. This CDR3 is built from 14 residues. The V gene's germline CDR1 is SQVTM and CDR2 ANQGSEA. The CDR3: CSVEGQRVYNEQFF. DNA for the CDR3: TGCAGCGTTGAAGGCCAGCGAGTCTACAATGAGCAGTTCTTC.

The genes are TRBV7-9 and TRBJ2-7, with D maybe TRBD1 (6 bases). Germline CDR1 SEHNR, CDR2 FQNEAQ (reference sequence). The CDR3 contains 12 residues. Trimming removed 5 bases from V and 4 bases from J, with 9 bases in between. The CDR3 sequence: CASSPRGYEQYF. The DNA for the CDR3 is TGTGCCAGCAGCCCCAGGGGATACGAGCAGTACTTC.

The chain uses TRBV4-1 and TRBJ2-5, with TRBD2 matching 10 bases. The germline gives CDR1 MGHRA, CDR2 YSYEKL. With 0 bases clipped from V and 2 bases from J, the junction kept 9 bases outside the gene matches. The CDR3 is 18 residues long. In DNA form, the CDR3 reads TGCGCCAGCAGCCAAGATGGACCGCGGACTAGCGGACAAGAGACCCAGTACTTC. It specifies CASSQDGPRTSGQETQYF.

This chain uses TRBV28 with TRBJ2-7; unclear D gene. V lost 8 bases, J lost 2 bases, and 16 bases lay in between. CDR3 length equals 14 residues. CDR1 is MDHEN, CDR2 SYDVKM, per germline. This chain's CDR3 is CASRFSTSAYEQYF. As DNA, the CDR3 is TGTGCCAGCCGCTTCTCAACGAGCGCCTACGAGCAGTACTTC. The complete variable domain, with remaining parts taken from reference TRBV28 and TRBJ2-7, reads DVKVTQSSRYLVKRTGEKVFLECVQDMDHENMFWYRQDPGLGLRLIYFSYDVKMKEKGDIPEGYSVSREKKERFSLILESASTNQTSMYLCASRFSTSAYEQYFGPGTRLTVT.

The genes are TRBV7-3 and TRBJ1-2; D possibly corresponds to TRBD1 (5 bases). Trimming stripped 2 bases from V and 4 bases from J, with 14 bases between. This CDR3 is built from 15 residues. Germline lookup yields CDR1 SGHTA and CDR2 FQGTGA. The CDR3 here is CASSLGAGEGYGYTF. CDR3 DNA: TGTGCCAGCAGCTTAGGAGCGGGGGAGGGCTATGGCTACACCTTC.

The chain links TRBV4-2 to TRBJ2-1; 9 positions match TRBD1. Germline V gene sequence: CDR1 LGHNA, CDR2 YNFKEQ. This CDR3 contains 16 residues. Trimming removed 2 bases from V and 2 bases from J; junction bases left unmatched: 4. The CDR3 nucleotides read TGTGCCAGCAGCCAACCGGGACAGGGACCCTACAATGAGCAGTTCTTC. It yields the protein CASSQPGQGPYNEQFF.

The chain is built from TRBV7-2 and TRBJ2-7, with 8 bases matching TRBD2. The V gene's germline CDR1 is SGHTA and CDR2 FQGNSA. This CDR3 region has 14 residues. With 2 bases clipped from V and 3 bases from J, the junction kept 3 bases outside the gene matches. Here the CDR3 DNA reads TGTGCCAGCAGCTTAACGAGCGGGAGCTACGAGCAGTACTTC. Its translation: CASSLTSGSYEQYF.

The CDR3 DNA is TGTGCCAGCAGCTTAAGGCGGGGGGAGACCCAGTACTTC. Residues: CASSLRRGETQYF. This sequence joins TRBV7-2 and TRBJ2-5; 7 bases map to TRBD2. The junction had 2 bases not matched to a gene; V was cut back by 2 bases and J by 5 bases. CDR3 length: 13 residues. Germline CDR1 and CDR2: SGHTA and FQGNSA. The full variable domain, rest sourced from reference TRBV7-2 and TRBJ2-5, is GAGVSQSPSNKVTEKGKDVELRCDPISGHTALYWYRQSLGQGLEFLIYFQGNSAPDKSGLPSDRFSAERTGGSVSTLTIQRTQQEDSAVYLCASSLRRGETQYFGPGTRLLVL.

This chain joins TRBV19 and TRBJ1-2; 8 bases agree with TRBD1. The CDR3 extends over 12 amino acids. V was clipped by 6 bases and J by 8 bases; unmatched bases: 5. Per the germline V gene, CDR1 is LNHDA and CDR2 is SQIVND (reference sequence). CDR3 sequence: CASSPTGVGYTF. The CDR3, as DNA: TGTGCCAGTAGCCCGACAGGGGTCGGCTACACCTTC.

V and J are TRBV6-5 and TRBJ1-5; 10 bases line up with TRBD1. The germline gives CDR1 MNHEY, CDR2 SVGAGI. The ends lost 7 bases at V and 3 bases at J; junction bases unmatched: 6. The CDR3 sequence is 15 residues long. The CDR3 protein is CASNPGQGINQPQHF. CDR3 in DNA: TGTGCCAGCAACCCGGGACAGGGGATCAATCAGCCCCAGCATTTT.

The V gene is TRBV30, the J gene TRBJ2-3; 11 bases map to TRBD2. The J segment lost 4 bases and the V segment lost 0 bases, leaving 3 bases of the junction unmatched. CDR3 length: 15 residues. CDR1 is GTSNPN and CDR2 is SVGIG in the germline V gene (reference sequence). Here the CDR3 reads CAWSVLAGEPDTQYF. Here the CDR3 DNA reads TGTGCCTGGAGTGTACTAGCGGGAGAACCAGATACGCAGTATTTT.

The rearrangement uses TRBV25-1 and TRBJ2-7; tentatively, D is TRBD1 (5 bases). Germline values: CDR1 MGHDK, CDR2 SYGVNS. V lost 4 bases and J 2 bases, leaving 6 bases between the germline ends. CDR3 length: 12 amino acids. DNA for the CDR3: TGTGCCAGCAGTGCAGGGACCTACGAGCAGTACTTC. This encodes CASSAGTYEQYF.

As for this clone: The junction differs from germline at one of its ends, possibly a read error. CDR3 DNA: TGTGCCAACAGTGCGGAGGGAAGCCAGCCCCAGCATTTT. Translated: CANSAEGSQPQHF. The rearrangement links TRBV2 to TRBJ1-5; D not resolved. This CDR3 region has 13 residues. Germline values: CDR1 SNHLY, CDR2 FYNNEI. The complete variable domain, with remaining parts taken from reference TRBV2 and TRBJ1-5, reads EPEVTQTPSHQVTQMGQEVILRCVPISNHLYFYWYRQILGQKVEFLVSFYNNEISEKSEIFDDQFSVERPDGSNFTLKIRSTKLEDSAMYFCANSAEGSQPQHFGDGTRLSIL.